A single sample gave rise to the 32 T cell receptor beta chains below, sequenced in a study of blood T cell repertoires in COVID-19. Method: immunoSEQ multiplex PCR; TCRdb's copy keeps in-frame clones and lacks some. This sample has just under 65,000 clones; about three quarters occur once, and the top ten carry roughly 5%. The specimen was peripheral blood. The receptors derive from a human donor in a cohort sampled during active COVID-19.

Concerning this clone itself: A read error may account for a junction end that differs from germline. DNA of the CDR3: TGTGCCAGCAGTGACTCGGGCCTCAATCAGCCCCAGCATTTT. It translates to CASSDSGLNQPQHF. V usage is TRBV6-5 and J usage is TRBJ1-5; D is unresolved. CDR1 MNHEY and CDR2 SVGAGI come from the germline V gene. The CDR3 is 14 amino acids.

V and J are TRBV19 and TRBJ2-3, with TRBD2 matching over 13 bases. In germline, CDR1 is LNHDA, CDR2 SQIVND (reference sequence). The V and J ends lost 6 bases and 3 bases, in that order; junction bases with no gene match: 6. The length of the CDR3 is 16 residues. DNA for the CDR3: TGTGCCAGTAGCCGATCGGGACTAGCGGGGACAGATACGCAGTATTTT. Residues: CASSRSGLAGTDTQYF.

The chain joins TRBV24-1 to TRBJ2-2, with D perhaps matching TRBD1 (6 bases). CDR1 and CDR2 (germline): KGHDR, SFDVKD. The ends were cut back, 3 bases at V and 1 base at J, with 11 bases in the middle. CDR3 length equals 16 residues. The CDR3 region has the DNA TGTGCCACCAGTGATACGAGGGGGAAGAACACCGGGGAGCTGTTTTTT. Translating it yields CATSDTRGKNTGELFF.

This sequence joins TRBV25-1 and TRBJ1-1, with 7 nucleotides matching TRBD1. The CDR3 is 14 residues long. Per the germline V gene, CDR1 is MGHDK and CDR2 is SYGVNS. V was clipped by 5 bases and J by 4 bases; unmatched bases: 7. CDR3 sequence reads: CASSSGRGTTEAFF. DNA of the CDR3: TGTGCCAGCAGTTCGGGCAGGGGGACCACTGAAGCTTTCTTT.

The chain links TRBV29-1 to TRBJ1-2; 7 nucleotides agree with TRBD1. Per the germline V gene, CDR1 is SQVTM and CDR2 is ANQGSEA. This CDR3 has 15 residues. V shed 4 bases, J shed 0 bases, and the junction held 8 bases outside the gene matches. The CDR3 spells CSVADRTGTNYGYTF. The CDR3 DNA reads TGCAGCGTTGCCGACCGGACAGGCACTAACTATGGCTACACCTTC. The complete variable domain, with remaining parts taken from reference TRBV29-1 and TRBJ1-2, reads SAVISQKPSRDICQRGTSLTIQCQVDSQVTMMFWYRQQPGQSLTLIATANQGSEATYESGFVIDKFPISRPNLTFSTLTVSNMSPEDSSIYLCSVADRTGTNYGYTFGSGTRLTVV.

This chain links TRBV19 with TRBJ1-4; 12 bases agree with TRBD1. Germline values: CDR1 LNHDA, CDR2 SQIVND (reference sequence). J was trimmed by 6 bases and V by 2 bases; bases with no gene match: 7. The CDR3 runs to 17 residues. In DNA form, the CDR3 reads TGTGCCAGTAGTATATCCGGGACAGGGGGCGGCCATGAAAAACTGTTTTTT. Translation: CASSISGTGGGHEKLFF.

CDR3 in DNA: TGTGCCAGCAGCCAAGATACAGAGGGCTTTACTGAAGCTTTCTTT. It is translated as CASSQDTEGFTEAFF. This chain joins TRBV3-1 (or the pseudogene TRBV3-2) and TRBJ1-1; D is unclear. V was pared by 0 bases and J by 5 bases, with 13 bases between. The germline V gene encodes CDR1 LGHDT and CDR2 YNNKEL (reference sequence). The CDR3 contains 15 residues.

The chain is built from TRBV27 and TRBJ1-1, with 7 bases lining up with TRBD1. Trimming removed 6 bases from V and 6 bases from J; junction bases left unmatched: 13. From germline, CDR1 is MNHEY and CDR2 SMNVEV (reference sequence). CDR3 length: 15 amino acids. The CDR3 nucleotides read TGTGCCAGCAGCCGACAGGGTCCCCAGGGGGCTGAAGCTTTCTTT. Encoded protein: CASSRQGPQGAEAFF.

V gene TRBV6-5 combines with J gene TRBJ1-2; the match to TRBD1 covers 8 bases. The CDR3 loop spans 14 amino acids. CDR1 is MNHEY and CDR2 is SVGAGI in the germline V gene. V was pared by 5 bases and J by 4 bases, with 6 bases of the junction left unmatched. CDR3 nucleotide sequence: TGTGCCAGCAGTCGGGGGACAGGCCCCTATGGCTACACCTTC. Amino acids: CASSRGTGPYGYTF.

The chain employs TRBV5-1 and TRBJ2-7, with 9 positions matching TRBD1. The CDR3 length is 15 residues. Germline CDR1 and CDR2: SGHRS and YFSETQ. J lost 0 bases, V lost 4 bases, and 5 bases had no gene match. DNA for the CDR3: TGCGCCAGCAGCACTGGGACAGGGCGCTCCTACGAGCAGTACTTC. It yields the protein CASSTGTGRSYEQYF.

V and J are TRBV11-2 and TRBJ1-1; a possible D gene is TRBD1 (5 bases). Trimming removed 0 bases at V and 1 base at J, with 6 bases between. Germline V gives CDR1 SGHAT, CDR2 FQNNGV. The CDR3 has 14 amino acids. CDR3: CASSLDDRNTEAFF. Written as DNA, the CDR3 is TGTGCCAGCAGCTTAGATGACAGGAACACTGAAGCTTTCTTT.

The V and J genes are TRBV29-1 and TRBJ1-2; 8 positions match TRBD1. The CDR3 contains 13 residues. CDR1 is SQVTM, CDR2 ANQGSEA, per germline. Unmatched junction bases numbered 8, after V lost 5 bases and J lost 6 bases. CDR3 residues: CSVTTGQGNGYTF. The CDR3 DNA sequence: TGCAGCGTTACAACCGGACAGGGTAATGGCTACACCTTC. Drawing the rest from reference TRBV29-1 and TRBJ1-2, the complete variable domain is SAVISQKPSRDICQRGTSLTIQCQVDSQVTMMFWYRQQPGQSLTLIATANQGSEATYESGFVIDKFPISRPNLTFSTLTVSNMSPEDSSIYLCSVTTGQGNGYTFGSGTRLTVV.

This chain links TRBV30 with TRBJ2-5, with TRBD1 matching 7 bases. The germline V gene has CDR1 GTSNPN and CDR2 SVGIG (reference sequence). V shed 3 bases and J 5 bases; nucleotides not matched to a gene: 12. This CDR3 has 15 residues. The CDR3 region has the DNA TGTGCCTGGAGCCTTAGACAGGGAAACGCGGAGACCCAGTACTTC. Protein sequence: CAWSLRQGNAETQYF.

The chain uses TRBV7-3 and TRBJ2-6; D is undetermined. The V gene's germline CDR1 is SGHTA and CDR2 FQGTGA. Trimming took 6 bases from V and 0 from J, leaving 6 bases between them. The CDR3 spans 14 residues. CDR3 sequence: CASRPGSGANVLTF. CDR3 in DNA: TGTGCCAGCAGACCGGGCTCTGGGGCCAACGTCCTGACTTTC.

The chain employs TRBV19 and TRBJ1-1; a possible D gene is TRBD1 (6 bases). Trimming pared 4 bases from V and 7 bases from J, leaving 19 bases between. Per the germline V gene, CDR1 is LNHDA and CDR2 is SQIVND (reference sequence). CDR3 length: 15 amino acids. The CDR3 coding sequence is TGTGCCAGTAGTACCCAACAGGGCCCCGGTGATGAAGCTTTCTTT. Its protein is CASSTQQGPGDEAFF.

V is TRBV19 and J is TRBJ2-1, with TRBD1 identical over 9 bases. Germline lookup yields CDR1 LNHDA and CDR2 SQIVND (reference sequence). Unmatched junction bases numbered 10, after V lost 4 bases and J lost 6 bases. The CDR3 has 16 residues. CDR3 nucleotide sequence: TGTGCCAGTAGTACCTACAGGGGGCCTTCTGTCAATGAGCAGTTCTTC. Protein product: CASSTYRGPSVNEQFF.

The J gene is TRBJ2-1, the V gene TRBV28, with TRBD2 as a possible D gene (5 bases). The CDR3 loop spans 13 amino acids. Looked up from germline, CDR1 is MDHEN and CDR2 is SYDVKM. V was pared by 3 bases and J by 9 bases, with 12 bases between. CDR3 protein: CASSLAGPGEQFF. CDR3 sequence (DNA): TGTGCCAGCAGTTTGGCGGGCCCGGGTGAGCAGTTCTTC.

The chain has TRBV5-1 and TRBJ2-1, with 11 bases aligning to TRBD1. V shed 3 bases and J 6 bases; nucleotides not matched to a gene: 5. Germline CDR1 and CDR2: SGHRS and YFSETQ. CDR3 length equals 15 residues. The CDR3 reads CASSWTGGIGNEQFF. The CDR3 nucleotides read TGCGCCAGCAGCTGGACAGGGGGCATCGGCAATGAGCAGTTCTTC. The whole variable domain, remainder taken from reference TRBV5-1 and TRBJ2-1, is KAGVTQTPRYLIKTRGQQVTLSCSPISGHRSVSWYQQTPGQGLQFLFEYFSETQRNKGNFPGRFSGRQFSNSRSEMNVSTLELGDSALYLCASSWTGGIGNEQFFGPGTRLTVL.

The genes are TRBV4-2 and TRBJ2-6; 8 nucleotides agree with TRBD2. CDR1 LGHNA and CDR2 YNFKEQ come from the germline V gene. Trimming took 4 bases from V and 3 from J; bases not matched to a gene: 11. The CDR3 is 18 amino acids. For the CDR3, the DNA is TGTGCCAGCAGCCCGCAGCGGGGGCCCGGGGGTGGGGCCAACGTCCTGACTTTC. Protein product: CASSPQRGPGGGANVLTF.

This clone was detected only a few times. This rearrangement joins TRBV19 to TRBJ1-6; the match to TRBD1 covers 8 bases. J gave up 6 bases and V 5 bases, and 9 bases lay outside the gene matches. This CDR3 has 16 amino acids. Germline V CDR1 and CDR2: LNHDA, SQIVND (reference sequence). CDR3 in amino acids: CASSPSRTGGNSPLHF. The CDR3 DNA reads TGTGCCAGTAGTCCCAGCCGCACAGGGGGTAATTCACCCCTCCACTTT.

The rearrangement links TRBV28 to TRBJ1-5; no clear D gene. CDR3 size: 14 residues. V was clipped by 4 bases and J by 4 bases, with 11 bases between them. CDR1 and CDR2 from the germline V gene are MDHEN and SYDVKM. This chain's CDR3 is CASSSLGSNQPQHF. CDR3 coding DNA: TGTGCCAGCAGTTCTTTAGGGAGTAATCAGCCCCAGCATTTT.

V gene TRBV29-1 combines with J gene TRBJ1-3, with D uncertain. The germline gives CDR1 SQVTM, CDR2 ANQGSEA. V was shortened by 4 bases and J by 2 bases, with 12 bases between the two germline ends. The CDR3 has 14 residues. CDR3 amino acids: CSVVPRTPGNTIYF. CDR3 coding DNA: TGCAGCGTTGTCCCTCGGACTCCTGGAAACACCATATATTTT.

The chain uses TRBV7-9 and TRBJ2-7; 7 nucleotides line up with TRBD1. This CDR3 spans 15 amino acids. V dropped 5 bases and J dropped 4; count of bases not matched to a gene: 11. The germline gives CDR1 SEHNR, CDR2 FQNEAQ (reference sequence). CDR3 protein: CASSPVGQQDYEQYF. The CDR3 DNA is TGTGCCAGCAGCCCCGTGGGACAGCAAGATTACGAGCAGTACTTC.

V usage is TRBV6-5 and J usage is TRBJ1-1; D unresolved. Germline V CDR1 and CDR2: MNHEY, SVGAGI. V dropped 1 base and J dropped 7 bases, with 7 bases sitting between them. There are 12 residues in the CDR3. CDR3 in DNA: TGTGCCAGCAGTTACTACAGAAGTGAAGCTTTCTTT. This sequence encodes CASSYYRSEAFF.

The chain is built from TRBV30 and TRBJ1-4, with 7 nucleotides matching TRBD1. The CDR3 runs to 12 residues. The V gene's germline CDR1 is GTSNPN and CDR2 SVGIG (reference sequence). The trim removed 7 bases at V and 7 bases at J, leaving 6 bases unmatched. CDR3 nucleotide sequence: TGTGCCTTTAGACAGGGAGGTGAAAAACTGTTTTTT. It encodes CAFRQGGEKLFF.

The rearrangement joins TRBV2 to TRBJ2-7, with 7 bases fitting TRBD1. In germline, CDR1 is SNHLY, CDR2 FYNNEI. Trimming removed 1 base from V and 6 bases from J; junction bases left unmatched: 6. The CDR3 length is 14 residues. The CDR3 DNA sequence: TGTGCCAGCAGTGAAGATCGACAGGGCCCCGAGCAGTACTTC. Translated: CASSEDRQGPEQYF.

V gene TRBV5-5 combines with J gene TRBJ1-2; possibly TRBD1 for D (6 bases). CDR3 length equals 12 residues. Germline loops: CDR1 SGHKS, CDR2 YYEKEE (reference sequence). Trimming pared 4 bases from V and 7 bases from J, leaving 11 bases between. CDR3 sequence reads: CASSHRTAGYTF. Here the CDR3 DNA reads TGTGCCAGCAGCCACCGGACAGCTGGCTACACCTTC.

The J gene is TRBJ2-2, the V gene TRBV7-2; maybe TRBD1 (7 bases). The CDR3 spans 14 residues. Germline CDR1 is SGHTA and CDR2 is FQGNSA. Trimming removed 3 bases from V and 7 bases from J, with 12 bases in between. This CDR3 is CASSFSQGGGELFF. CDR3 nucleotides: TGTGCCAGCAGCTTCTCCCAGGGGGGCGGGGAGCTGTTTTTT.

V gene TRBV5-1 combines with J gene TRBJ2-5, with 8 bases identical to TRBD1. Germline V CDR1 and CDR2: SGHRS, YFSETQ. The CDR3 consists of 13 residues. Trimming took 5 bases from V and 5 from J; bases not matched to a gene: 5. This chain's CDR3 is CASSQGAGETQYF. In nucleotides, the CDR3 is TGCGCCAGCAGTCAGGGGGCCGGCGAGACCCAGTACTTC.

Regarding this clone: In the same sample, other DNA sequences code for this CDR3. V and J are TRBV5-1 and TRBJ2-7, with 10 bases that match TRBD1. The CDR3 runs to 13 residues. V lost 0 bases and J lost 7; bases outside the gene matches: 1. The germline V gene has CDR1 SGHRS and CDR2 YFSETQ. The CDR3 DNA reads as TGCGCCAGCAGCTTGGGGGACAGGGGAGAGCAGTACTTC. This sequence encodes CASSLGDRGEQYF.

The chain uses TRBV5-1 and TRBJ2-7; the match to TRBD2 covers 9 bases. CDR1 is SGHRS and CDR2 is YFSETQ in the germline V gene. With V trimmed by 4 bases and J by 4 bases, 9 bases remained unmatched. This CDR3 contains 15 residues. The CDR3 sequence: CASSPRLAGQYEQYF. CDR3 sequence (DNA): TGCGCCAGCAGCCCGCGGCTAGCGGGGCAATACGAGCAGTACTTC.

The CDR3 region is CASSLGPGELFF. The CDR3 bases are TGTGCCAGCAGTTTAGGGCCCGGGGAGCTGTTTTTT. The rearrangement uses TRBV28 and TRBJ2-2; D remains ambiguous. CDR3 length equals 12 residues. V was trimmed by 2 bases and J by 6 bases, leaving 4 bases between them. CDR1 and CDR2 from the germline V gene are MDHEN and SYDVKM.